This TCR beta chain was found in a study of monozygotic twins with inflammatory bowel disease. General study results and limits: Versus healthy twins, IBD patients showed fewer clonotypes shared with others, especially with disease activity.

A word on this clonotype: Its matching antigen is unknown.

The template-switching step introduced UMIs that carried a 6-nucleotide sample barcode. Two rounds of nested PCR, of about 17 and 10 cycles, were run on TCRalpha and TCRbeta cDNA. For each CDR3 protein, TCRdb gives one entry from its re-call of the 5' RACE reads, without DNA. The table lists some 150,000 distinct CDR3 sequences. This CDR3 region has 15 residues. The germline V gene has CDR1 KGHSH and CDR2 LQKENI. The TCR originated in a human donor with ulcerative colitis or Crohn's disease, or a healthy co-twin of an affected twin (not recorded which). The V and J genes are TRBV18 and TRBJ2-7; TCRdb's D call of TRBD1 is untestable without DNA. The sample consisted of blood. This chain's CDR3 is CASSPAGQGPYEQYF.